This TCR beta chain was sequenced during a study of cytomegalovirus exposure and HLA in healthy donors. Between the trimmed V and J ends, which lost 7 bases and 8 bases, there was a span of 17 bases. The V gene's germline CDR1 is WNHNN and CDR2 SYGVQD (reference sequence). The CDR3 is made up of 14 amino acids. 60 Vbeta and 13 Jbeta primers were used in PCR. Assay used: immunoSEQ multiplex PCR; TCRdb lists only in-frame clones, some missing. The sample consists of about 160,000 clones, roughly 80% of them appearing once. In this sample, this clone turned up once. The rearrangement links TRBV10-1 to TRBJ1-4; D uncertain. The receptor's source is a woman aged 25 to 45 in good health and CMV-seropositive. Source material: PBMCs. The CDR3 sequence is CASTPEKLQEKLFF. CDR3 sequence (DNA): TGCGCCAGCACCCCGGAGAAGTTGCAAGAAAAACTGTTTTTT.